This entry is about one T cell receptor (beta chain). Its antigen is not known. The PCR had 60 Vbeta and 13 Jbeta primers. Authors' analysis steps: In a later analysis, the count reached some 75 million unique TCR beta chains, with around 10 million shared. Measured with immunoSEQ multiplex PCR; TCRdb has only the in-frame clones, and not every one. For V, J and clone size, that table is used; D and trimming come from the DNA. The table records about 140,000 clones, over 60% of them present only once. The data belong to a study of cytomegalovirus exposure and HLA in healthy donors. Study context: The study placed roughly four fifths of its 398 genotyped donors in the Caucasian-associated ancestry cluster. Study-wide results and caveats: Beyond CMV serostatus, there was no information to go on about immune exposure. The productive fraction for most TCR beta V segments was about 90% or about 30% in an earlier analysis.

Germline CDR1 MNHEY, CDR2 SVGAGI. The CDR3 totals 15 residues. Germline trimming cut 7 bases from V and 7 bases from J; bases unmatched to any gene: 8. The rearrangement links TRBV6-5 to TRBJ1-6; 9 bases align to TRBD1. This TCR came from a male donor in good health and CMV-seropositive. The sample consisted of PBMCs. The CDR3, as DNA: TGTGCCAGCACCCGAGGGACAGGGATGAATTCACCCCTCCACTTT. Protein: CASTRGTGMNSPLHF.